One sample yielded the 21 T cell receptor beta chains listed below, sequenced in a study of shared clonotypes between healthy human individuals. Profiling relied on immunoSEQ multiplex PCR, and the TCRdb table lists in-frame clones only, not all of them. This table has around 1.5 million clones, approximately 98% appearing once. The material sequenced was naive CD4+ T cells sorted from blood. Sample subset: CD45RA+ positively selected. All receptors derive from a man in his thirties or forties in good health.

V is TRBV9 and J is TRBJ2-5; D may correspond to TRBD1 or TRBD2 (5 bases each). This CDR3 contains 14 residues. Per germline, CDR1 SGDLS and CDR2 YYNGEE. Trimming removed 4 bases at V and 5 bases at J, with 15 bases between. Written as DNA, the CDR3 is TGTGCCAGCAGCCTGACCGGGACCGTTGAGACCCAGTACTTC. Translating it yields CASSLTGTVETQYF.

The chain uses TRBV27 and TRBJ2-5; 11 positions match TRBD2. Losses at the gene ends were 3 bases for V and 6 bases for J; bases not matched to a gene: 3. Germline CDR1 reads MNHEY; CDR2 reads SMNVEV (reference sequence). This CDR3 is built from 14 residues. This CDR3 reads CASSFSGREKTQYF. The CDR3 nucleotides read TGTGCCAGCAGTTTTAGCGGGAGGGAAAAGACCCAGTACTTC.

V and J are TRBV12-5 and TRBJ2-5; maybe TRBD2 (5 bases). The CDR3 contains 14 residues. The ends were cut back, 5 bases at V and 7 bases at J, with 17 bases in the middle. Germline CDR1 LGHNT, CDR2 FRNRAP. CDR3 region: CASGASGIGGTQYF. DNA for the CDR3: TGTGCTAGTGGTGCCTCCGGGATTGGAGGGACCCAGTACTTC.

The rearrangement joins TRBV9 to TRBJ2-2; D is unresolved. This CDR3 comprises 15 residues. Germline V gene lookup returns CDR1 SGDLS and CDR2 YYNGEE. Deletions cut 0 bases from V and 0 bases from J, with 6 bases between. The CDR3 DNA sequence: TGTGCCAGCAGCGTAGCCACTGCGAACACCGGGGAGCTGTTTTTT. Translated, it gives CASSVATANTGELFF.

V gene TRBV5-1 combines with J gene TRBJ2-7, with 7 bases aligning to TRBD1. CDR1 is SGHRS and CDR2 is YFSETQ in the germline V gene. The CDR3 consists of 13 residues. After removal of 2 bases from V and 6 bases from J, the junction contained 5 bases not matched to a gene. The CDR3 loop is CASSFEGAVEQYF. In DNA, the CDR3 is TGCGCCAGCAGCTTCGAGGGGGCAGTCGAGCAGTACTTC. Full variable domain (rest looked up from reference TRBV5-1 and TRBJ2-7): KAGVTQTPRYLIKTRGQQVTLSCSPISGHRSVSWYQQTPGQGLQFLFEYFSETQRNKGNFPGRFSGRQFSNSRSEMNVSTLELGDSALYLCASSFEGAVEQYFGPGTRLTVT.

V and J are TRBV6-6 and TRBJ2-3; 10 bases align to TRBD1. V trimming: 5 bases; J trimming: 9 bases; junction bases outside the gene matches: 2. The CDR3 is 12 residues long. Germline V gene lookup returns CDR1 MNHNY and CDR2 SVGAGI (reference sequence). CDR3 region: CASSQGQGTQYF. The CDR3 coding sequence is TGTGCCAGCAGTCAGGGACAGGGGACGCAGTATTTT.

This sequence joins TRBV29-1 and TRBJ2-1; tentatively, D is TRBD2 (6 bases). Looked up from germline, CDR1 is SQVTM and CDR2 is ANQGSEA. Trimming cost V 8 bases and J 1 base, with 15 bases left between them. The CDR3 loop spans 14 amino acids. The CDR3 here is CSTSGVVSYNEQFF. The CDR3 DNA reads as TGCAGCACGTCGGGGGTTGTATCCTACAATGAGCAGTTCTTC.

The V and J genes are TRBV6-5 and TRBJ2-1; 12 bases map to TRBD2. Germline V gene sequence: CDR1 MNHEY, CDR2 SVGAGI. The CDR3 is 15 residues long. The V gene end was trimmed by 7 bases and the J gene end by 8 bases; junction bases not matched to a gene: 9. The CDR3 reads CASMGTSGRIYEQFF. CDR3 bases: TGTGCCAGCATGGGAACTAGCGGGAGGATCTATGAGCAGTTCTTC.

This chain uses TRBV7-9 with TRBJ2-7; 10 nucleotides match TRBD2. Trimming cost V 3 bases and J 2 bases; bases outside gene matches: 10. CDR1 is SEHNR, CDR2 FQNEAQ, per germline (reference sequence). This CDR3 has 17 amino acids. In nucleotides, the CDR3 is TGTGCCAGCAGCTTCGGACTAGCGGATCGTCACCCCTACGAGCAGTACTTC. It translates to CASSFGLADRHPYEQYF.

The J gene is TRBJ2-3, the V gene TRBV9; TRBD2 is a possible D gene (6 bases). From germline, CDR1 is SGDLS and CDR2 YYNGEE. V was cut by 4 bases and J by 3 bases, with 21 bases left in between. CDR3 size: 17 residues. The CDR3 protein is CASSLFPTNLATDTQYF. Here the CDR3 DNA reads TGTGCCAGCAGCCTTTTCCCCACTAATCTAGCGACAGATACGCAGTATTTT. The entire variable domain, with the rest obtained from reference TRBV9 and TRBJ2-3, is as follows: DSGVTQTPKHLITATGQRVTLRCSPRSGDLSVYWYQQSLDQGLQFLIQYYNGEERAKGNILERFSAQQFPDLHSELNLSSLELGDSALYFCASSLFPTNLATDTQYFGPGTRLTVL.

V and J are TRBV5-1 and TRBJ2-7, with 7 bases matching TRBD1. The germline V gene encodes CDR1 SGHRS and CDR2 YFSETQ. V dropped 2 bases and J dropped 2; count of bases not matched to a gene: 7. The CDR3 spans 15 residues. CDR3: CASSFYPDRAYEQYF. Here the CDR3 DNA reads TGCGCCAGCAGCTTTTACCCCGACAGGGCCTACGAGCAGTACTTC.

This clone was seen just once. The rearrangement links TRBV7-9 to TRBJ2-2; TRBD2 is a possible D gene (7 bases). The CDR3 length is 14 residues. Germline V CDR1 and CDR2: SEHNR, FQNEAQ (reference sequence). Trimming left V 5 bases short and J 6 bases short, with 13 bases between. This chain's CDR3 is CASSQSGGPGELFF. Written as DNA, the CDR3 is TGTGCCAGCAGCCAATCGGGGGGCCCCGGGGAGCTGTTTTTT.

CDR3 loop: CASTHRDTYEQYF. CDR3 sequence (DNA): TGCGCCAGCACCCACCGGGACACCTACGAGCAGTACTTC. The chain joins TRBV4-1 to TRBJ2-7; a weak D match, TRBD1 (6 bases). Germline CDR1 is MGHRA and CDR2 is YSYEKL. The CDR3 is 13 residues long. V lost 7 bases and J 2 bases, leaving 12 bases between the germline ends.

CDR3 nucleotides: TGTGCCAGCGCGAGGGGAGGGGCGTTCCAAGAGACCCAGTACTTC. It translates to CASARGGAFQETQYF. V and J are TRBV6-5 and TRBJ2-5; 7 bases map to TRBD2. V was clipped by 8 bases and J by 1 base; unmatched bases: 10. This CDR3 region has 15 residues. Looked up from germline, CDR1 is MNHEY and CDR2 is SVGAGI.

This clone was recorded once. The chain carries TRBV4-1 and TRBJ1-2, with a weak D call TRBD1 (5 bases). Germline values: CDR1 MGHRA, CDR2 YSYEKL. V was clipped by 2 bases and J by 7 bases, with 17 bases between them. This CDR3 is built from 15 residues. For the CDR3, the DNA is TGCGCCAGCAGCCAAATCGACAGTTCAGATTTTGGCTACACCTTC. Amino acid sequence: CASSQIDSSDFGYTF.

The count of this clone is one. The chain combines TRBV18 with TRBJ1-2; no definite D call. There are 14 residues in the CDR3. V dropped 3 bases and J dropped 6 bases, with 14 bases sitting between them. Germline values: CDR1 KGHSH, CDR2 LQKENI. CDR3 protein: CASSPPGFGNGYTF. The DNA of the CDR3 is TGTGCCAGCTCACCCCCGGGGTTCGGGAATGGCTACACCTTC.

The chain links TRBV7-3 to TRBJ1-5; D gene uncertain. There are 13 residues in the CDR3. The germline V gene has CDR1 SGHTA and CDR2 FQGTGA. Trimming stripped 0 bases from V and 7 bases from J, with 7 bases between. DNA for the CDR3: TGTGCCAGCAGCTTAACCACTAGCCAGCCCCAGCATTTT. It specifies CASSLTTSQPQHF.

The V and J genes are TRBV6-6 and TRBJ2-7; perhaps TRBD1 as D (5 bases). CDR3 length: 15 amino acids. V lost 2 bases to trimming and J lost 0 bases, with 11 bases between them. Germline CDR1 MNHNY, CDR2 SVGAGI (reference sequence). CDR3 protein: CASSYNPGPSYEQYF. In nucleotides, the CDR3 is TGTGCCAGCAGTTACAACCCAGGGCCCTCCTACGAGCAGTACTTC.

This clone has a single count. V gene TRBV19 combines with J gene TRBJ2-1, with D maybe TRBD1 (6 bases). This CDR3 is 15 amino acids long. Germline assignment: CDR1 LNHDA and CDR2 SQIVND (reference sequence). The ends were cut back, 10 bases at V and 9 bases at J, with 25 bases in the middle. The CDR3 bases are TGTGCCACCGAAAAACAGGGAAGGGTGTTTGGTGAGCAGTTCTTC. Translated, it gives CATEKQGRVFGEQFF.

V gene TRBV5-1 combines with J gene TRBJ2-1, with TRBD2 matching 11 bases. The CDR3 sequence is 16 residues long. The germline CDR1 and CDR2 sequences are SGHRS and YFSETQ. The V segment lost 4 bases and the J segment 6 bases; nucleotides outside the gene matches: 9. The CDR3 is CASSKTLAGVANEQFF. The DNA of the CDR3 is TGCGCCAGCAGCAAGACACTAGCGGGAGTTGCCAATGAGCAGTTCTTC.

The gene calls are TRBV28 and TRBJ1-1; D unresolved. Germline CDR1 reads MDHEN; CDR2 reads SYDVKM. The CDR3 is 13 residues long. Between the trimmed V and J ends, which lost 1 base and 3 bases, there was a span of 6 bases. The CDR3 region is CASSLYLDTEAFF. The CDR3 region has the DNA TGTGCCAGCAGTTTATACCTGGACACTGAAGCTTTCTTT.